This passage covers 3 T cell receptor beta chains from one sample sequenced in a study of cytomegalovirus exposure and HLA in healthy donors. PCR primers comprised 60 Vbeta and 13 Jbeta primers. The data were produced by immunoSEQ multiplex PCR, yet TCRdb's version contains in-frame clones alone and is incomplete. The top ten hold less than 4.5% of the sample, which has some 140,000 clones, about three quarters seen once. Sequences were obtained from PBMCs. The receptors shown here come from a man aged 50 to 60 in good health and CMV-seropositive.

This clone was found a few times. The chain is built from TRBV6-1 and TRBJ2-3; D possibly corresponds to TRBD2 (5 bases). Trimming stripped 7 bases from V and 5 bases from J, with 13 bases between. This CDR3 spans 13 amino acids. CDR1 and CDR2 (germline): MNHNS, SASEGT. The CDR3 sequence is CASKLTRGDTQYF. The CDR3 nucleotides read TGTGCCAGCAAGCTGACCCGGGGAGATACGCAGTATTTT.

This clone was seen just once. The J gene is TRBJ2-7, the V gene TRBV18; 7 bases match TRBD1. Trimming cost V 4 bases and J 6 bases; bases outside gene matches: 12. The CDR3 contains 15 residues. In germline, CDR1 is KGHSH, CDR2 LQKENI. The CDR3 protein is CASSHADRSGVEQYF. The CDR3 DNA follows: TGTGCCAGCTCACACGCGGACAGGAGTGGGGTCGAGCAGTACTTC.

This chain links TRBV19 with TRBJ2-7, with D perhaps TRBD1 (6 bases). Germline CDR1 reads LNHDA; CDR2 reads SQIVND (reference sequence). Deletions cut 6 bases from V and 0 bases from J, with 12 bases between. This CDR3 has 14 residues. The CDR3 loop reads CASSPRTVSYEQYF. The CDR3 region has the DNA TGTGCCAGTAGCCCCCGGACAGTCTCCTACGAGCAGTACTTC. The entire variable domain, with the rest obtained from reference TRBV19 and TRBJ2-7, is as follows: DGGITQSPKYLFRKEGQNVTLSCEQNLNHDAMYWYRQDPGQGLRLIYYSQIVNDFQKGDIAEGYSVSREKKESFPLTVTSAQKNPTAFYLCASSPRTVSYEQYFGPGTRLTVT.